Shown below are 12 T cell receptor beta chains from a single sample sequenced in a study of OX40 agonist ivuxolimab in advanced cancers. Some clones are missing from TCRdb's copy, which holds only in-frame ones; the method was immunoSEQ multiplex PCR. The data contain 72,000 or so clones, about four fifths of them singletons. The sample here was CD4+ or CD8+ T cells sorted from blood, taken in a trial of the OX40 agonist ivuxolimab. The receptor set was obtained from an adult with an advanced solid tumor such as melanoma, head and neck, liver or kidney cancer.

This rearrangement joins TRBV14 to TRBJ1-1; D is possibly TRBD1 (5 bases). From germline, CDR1 is SGHDN and CDR2 FVKESK. The V and J ends lost 0 bases and 5 bases respectively, with 16 bases between them. The CDR3 is 16 amino acids. The CDR3 loop reads CASSQDPWGRSTEAFF. The CDR3 region has the DNA TGTGCCAGCAGCCAAGATCCCTGGGGCAGATCAACTGAAGCTTTCTTT.

The rearrangement links TRBV6-6 to TRBJ1-2; TRBD1 aligns across 7 bases. Germline lookup yields CDR1 MNHNY and CDR2 SVGAGI (reference sequence). V shed 11 bases and J 4 bases; nucleotides not matched to a gene: 7. The CDR3 runs to 12 residues. CDR3 amino acids: CAVPSGGYGYTF. CDR3 DNA sequence: TGTGCCGTCCCCTCAGGGGGCTATGGCTACACCTTC.

This chain links TRBV28 with TRBJ1-5; no clear D gene. This CDR3 spans 13 amino acids. The V gene lost 1 base and the J gene lost 7 bases, with 8 bases spanning the gap. Per the germline V gene, CDR1 is MDHEN and CDR2 is SYDVKM. CDR3 residues: CASSLLRIQPQHF. The CDR3 nucleotides read TGTGCCAGCAGTTTATTGAGGATACAGCCCCAGCATTTT.

The J gene is TRBJ1-1, the V gene TRBV18, with D unresolved. CDR1 and CDR2 from the germline V gene are KGHSH and LQKENI. Between the trimmed V and J ends, which lost 2 bases and 4 bases, there was a span of 8 bases. The CDR3 is made up of 13 amino acids. The CDR3 is CASSPVGITEAFF. In DNA form, the CDR3 reads TGTGCCAGCTCACCAGTAGGGATCACTGAAGCTTTCTTT. The whole variable domain, remainder taken from reference TRBV18 and TRBJ1-1, is NAGVMQNPRHLVRRRGQEARLRCSPMKGHSHVYWYRQLPEEGLKFMVYLQKENIIDESGMPKERFSAEFPKEGPSILRIQQVVRGDSAAYFCASSPVGITEAFFGQGTRLTVV.

This chain connects TRBV7-9 to TRBJ1-2, with D perhaps matching TRBD1 (5 bases). V was shortened by 1 base and J by 3 bases, with 15 bases between the two germline ends. The CDR3 totals 16 residues. Germline V CDR1 and CDR2: SEHNR, FQNEAQ (reference sequence). This chain's CDR3 is CASSLGTPRADYGYTF. The CDR3 DNA reads TGTGCCAGCAGCTTAGGAACCCCCAGGGCGGACTATGGCTACACCTTC.

The chain has TRBV10-2 and TRBJ2-2, with a tentative D call TRBD1 (5 bases). With 2 bases removed from V and 4 bases from J, the gap between germline ends came to 8 bases. The CDR3 covers 14 residues. CDR1 WSHSY and CDR2 SAAADI come from the germline V gene. The CDR3 sequence is CASSEQGSTGELFF. CDR3 nucleotide sequence: TGCGCCAGCAGTGAGCAGGGAAGCACCGGGGAGCTGTTTTTT.

The chain recombines TRBV5-1 with TRBJ1-2; the match to TRBD1 covers 10 bases. This CDR3 region has 13 residues. Trimming removed 3 bases from V and 6 bases from J; junction bases left unmatched: 2. The germline gives CDR1 SGHRS, CDR2 YFSETQ. The CDR3 bases are TGCGCCAGCAGCTGGGACAGGGGCGATGGCTACACCTTC. Amino acids: CASSWDRGDGYTF.

The J gene is TRBJ1-1, the V gene TRBV10-3; D may be TRBD1 (6 bases). Trimming pared 2 bases from V and 4 bases from J, leaving 8 bases between. The CDR3 is 13 residues long. Germline V gives CDR1 ENHRY, CDR2 SYGVKD. This CDR3 reads CAISETGPTEAFF. Written as DNA, the CDR3 is TGTGCCATCAGTGAGACAGGGCCCACTGAAGCTTTCTTT.

The chain couples TRBV7-9 to TRBJ2-3; 8 bases map to TRBD2. The CDR3 spans 13 residues. The J segment lost 6 bases and the V segment lost 5 bases, leaving 4 bases of the junction unmatched. From germline, CDR1 is SEHNR and CDR2 FQNEAQ (reference sequence). CDR3 DNA sequence: TGTGCCAGCAGCCCCGGGAGGGTGGATACGCAGTATTTT. Translated: CASSPGRVDTQYF. Full variable domain (outside the CDR3, taken from reference TRBV7-9 and TRBJ2-3): DTGVSQNPRHKITKRGQNVTFRCDPISEHNRLYWYRQTLGQGPEFLTYFQNEAQLEKSRLLSDRFSAERPKGSFSTLEIQRTEQGDSAMYLCASSPGRVDTQYFGPGTRLTVL.

The chain couples TRBV2 to TRBJ1-6; possible D gene TRBD1, 5 bases. CDR3 length equals 16 residues. Trimming cost V 10 bases and J 7 bases, with 23 bases left between them. Germline lookup yields CDR1 SNHLY and CDR2 FYNNEI. The DNA for the CDR3 is TGTGCCATTCCCGAAGACAGTGCAAAGGCGAATTCACCCCTCCACTTT. It yields the protein CAIPEDSAKANSPLHF.

The chain carries TRBV6-1 and TRBJ2-7; D may be TRBD1 (6 bases). V was shortened by 0 bases and J by 12 bases, with 12 bases between the two germline ends. CDR1 and CDR2 from the germline V gene are MNHNS and SASEGT. The CDR3 has 12 amino acids. CDR3: CASSEARGRGYF. As DNA, the CDR3 is TGTGCCAGCAGTGAAGCTCGGGGCAGGGGGTACTTC.

This clone was observed a single time. The chain recombines TRBV10-3 with TRBJ2-7, with D possibly being TRBD1 or TRBD2 (5 bases each). V lost 7 bases and J lost 1, with 14 bases in between. This CDR3 is 14 amino acids long. CDR1 and CDR2 from the germline V gene are ENHRY and SYGVKD. The chain's CDR3 is CAIKWDLSSYEQYF. In nucleotides, the CDR3 is TGTGCCATCAAGTGGGACCTTAGTTCCTACGAGCAGTACTTC.